Sequencing of this T cell receptor beta chain was carried out in a study of cytomegalovirus exposure and HLA in healthy donors. PCR primers comprised 60 Vbeta and 13 Jbeta primers. The method was immunoSEQ multiplex PCR; TCRdb's version includes in-frame clones alone and lacks a portion of them. The sample yields 150,000 or so clones, about 75% seen once. The V gene end was trimmed by 8 bases and the J gene end by 8 bases; junction bases not matched to a gene: 12. Germline lookup yields CDR1 SNHLY and CDR2 FYNNEI. This CDR3 is 15 amino acids long. The sequenced sample was PBMCs. This TCR was sampled from a woman aged 45-65 years in good health and CMV-seropositive. The chain links TRBV2 to TRBJ1-6; TRBD1 matches at 7 bases. CDR3 amino acids: CASRIYRGADSPLHF. The CDR3 bases are TGTGCCAGCCGAATTTACAGGGGTGCGGATTCACCCCTCCACTTT.